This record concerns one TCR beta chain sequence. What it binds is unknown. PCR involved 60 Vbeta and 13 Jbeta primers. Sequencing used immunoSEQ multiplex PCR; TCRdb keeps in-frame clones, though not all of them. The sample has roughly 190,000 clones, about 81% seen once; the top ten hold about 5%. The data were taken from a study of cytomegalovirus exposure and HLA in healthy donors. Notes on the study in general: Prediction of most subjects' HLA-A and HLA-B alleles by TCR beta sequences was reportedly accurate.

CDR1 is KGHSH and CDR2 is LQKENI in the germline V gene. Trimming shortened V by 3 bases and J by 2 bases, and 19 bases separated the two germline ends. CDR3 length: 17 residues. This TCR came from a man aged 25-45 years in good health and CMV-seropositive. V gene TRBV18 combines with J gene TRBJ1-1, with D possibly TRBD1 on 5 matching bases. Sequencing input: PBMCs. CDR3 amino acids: CASSPFRQLSGNTEAFF. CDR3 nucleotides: TGTGCCAGCTCACCCTTCCGACAGCTCTCGGGTAACACTGAAGCTTTCTTT.